These 23 T cell receptor beta chains came from one sample sequenced in a study of post-analysis software for immune sequencing data. Their target antigens are unknown. Study observations and caveats: Four or five TRBV segments, including TRBV5-6, TRBV5-1 and TRBV20-1, were more frequent in patients than controls.

TCR beta cDNA libraries had unique molecular identifiers. Using its own MiXCR run on the PCR reads, TCRdb lists one record per CDR3 protein. The sample lists 550,000 to 700,000 distinct CDR3 sequences, roughly 46% occurring once. Sequencing was done on a sample of blood. Source of these receptors: a girl aged 5 to 17 with multiple sclerosis.

This chain connects TRBV20-1 to TRBJ2-7, with D possibly being TRBD2 (6 bases). The V gene's germline CDR1 is DFQATT and CDR2 SNEGSKA (reference sequence). V gave up 3 bases and J gave up 3 bases, with 15 bases separating them. This CDR3 comprises 14 residues. This CDR3 reads CSARGGRKYYEQYF. The CDR3 nucleotides read TGCAGTGCTAGGGGGGGACGGAAGTACTACGAGCAGTACTTC.

The chain is built from TRBV19 and TRBJ2-4, with TRBD1 identical over 8 bases. The last part of the DNA fits TRBJ2-7 better; the J call may be wrong. CDR1 is LNHDA and CDR2 is SQIVND in the germline V gene (reference sequence). This CDR3 is 14 amino acids long. CDR3 residues: CASSPRQGQDEQYF. CDR3 DNA: TGTGCCAGTAGTCCACGACAGGGGCAGGACGAGCAGTACTTC.

The genes are TRBV7-6 and TRBJ2-3; 10 bases are shared with TRBD2. Trimming at V came to 1 base and at J to 4 bases, leaving 8 bases not matched to a gene. There are 17 residues in the CDR3. Germline values: CDR1 SGHVS, CDR2 FNYEAQ. The CDR3 DNA sequence: TGTGCCAGCAGCTTAGGAGCGGGGGGGCCGATCGCAGATACGCAGTATTTT. Its protein product is CASSLGAGGPIADTQYF.

This clonotype was found a few times. The genes are TRBV7-2 and TRBJ2-7, with D possibly being TRBD2 (6 bases). Germline V CDR1 and CDR2: SGHTA, FQGNSA. The V gene lost 0 bases and the J gene lost 7 bases, with 7 bases spanning the gap. This CDR3 has 12 amino acids. The CDR3 bases are TGTGCCAGCAGCTTAGCGGAGGGAGAGCAGTACTTC. Translated, it gives CASSLAEGEQYF.

J is TRBJ1-6 and V is TRBV7-9, with D unclear. CDR1 and CDR2 (germline): SEHNR, FQNEAQ (reference sequence). This CDR3 has 15 residues. The V and J ends lost 2 bases and 6 bases respectively, with 11 bases between them. Here the CDR3 reads CASSLTRTANSPLHF. The DNA of the CDR3 is TGTGCCAGCAGCTTAACCCGGACCGCTAATTCACCCCTCCACTTT.

This chain uses TRBV12-3 or TRBV12-4 with TRBJ1-2; tentative D call: TRBD1 (6 bases). The ends were cut back, 3 bases at V and 7 bases at J, with 9 bases in the middle. CDR3 length: 12 residues. Written as DNA, the CDR3 is TGTGCCAGCAGTTTGACAGGAAGTGGCTACACCTTC. Protein product: CASSLTGSGYTF.

V usage is TRBV27 and J usage is TRBJ2-1; D unresolved. This CDR3 region has 13 residues. Germline V gives CDR1 MNHEY, CDR2 SMNVEV (reference sequence). V was pared by 2 bases and J by 7 bases, with 9 bases between. For the CDR3, the DNA is TGTGCCAGCAGTTTAGGTACTACAAATGAGCAGTTCTTC. Translation gives CASSLGTTNEQFF.

CDR3 amino acids: CASSLEIGEQFF. CDR3 nucleotides: TGTGCCAGCAGCCTCGAGATCGGTGAGCAGTTCTTC. The chain recombines TRBV5-5 with TRBJ2-1; D unresolved. The CDR3 is made up of 12 amino acids. The germline V gene encodes CDR1 SGHKS and CDR2 YYEKEE (reference sequence). Trimming took off 4 bases at V and 9 bases at J, with 11 bases between the two ends.

This chain joins TRBV6-1 and TRBJ1-2; a weak D match, TRBD1 (5 bases). V dropped 5 bases and J dropped 5 bases, with 15 bases sitting between them. The CDR3 sequence is 14 residues long. Germline V gives CDR1 MNHNS, CDR2 SASEGT. The CDR3 nucleotides are TGTGCCAGCAGTTCTAAGACAGTTATTTATGGCTACACCTTC. Its protein product is CASSSKTVIYGYTF.

The chain combines TRBV12-3 or TRBV12-4 with TRBJ2-3; D gene unclear. The CDR3 has 14 residues. The V gene lost 8 bases and the J gene lost 5 bases, with 17 bases spanning the gap. CDR3 loop: CASVLEWGRDTQYF. The CDR3 DNA is TGTGCCAGCGTACTCGAATGGGGTCGAGATACGCAGTATTTT.

The chain links TRBV20-1 to TRBJ2-7; the match to TRBD2 covers 12 bases. CDR3 size: 14 residues. Trimming took 3 bases from V and 3 from J; bases not matched to a gene: 3. Germline CDR1 and CDR2: DFQATT and SNEGSKA (reference sequence). Here the CDR3 DNA reads TGCAGTGCTAGGCTAGCGGGAGGGCGCTACGAGCAGTACTTC. Encoded protein: CSARLAGGRYEQYF.

This clonotype was detected only a few times. Compared with germline, one end of the junction differs, possibly owing to a read error. J is TRBJ1-1 and V is TRBV5-1, with 8 bases aligning to TRBD1. Germline V lookup: CDR1 SGHRS, CDR2 YFSETQ. This CDR3 has 14 residues. DNA for the CDR3: TGTGCCAGCAGCTTGGCCAGGGGGCGAACTGAAGCTTTCTTT. Its protein product is CASSLARGRTEAFF.

This clonotype showed up just a few times. The V gene is TRBV12-3 or TRBV12-4, the J gene TRBJ2-7; 8 bases agree with TRBD1. V shed 7 bases and J 3 bases; nucleotides not matched to a gene: 8. The CDR3 length is 14 residues. Written as DNA, the CDR3 is TGTGCCAGCACCTCGGGACAGGAGAACTACGAGCAGTACTTC. It specifies CASTSGQENYEQYF.

This chain connects TRBV7-9 to TRBJ1-1, with D perhaps TRBD1 (6 bases). The germline V gene has CDR1 SEHNR and CDR2 FQNEAQ (reference sequence). The CDR3 has 14 residues. Trimming cost V 6 bases and J 0 bases, with 11 bases left between them. CDR3 protein: CASSFGGMNTEAFF. The DNA of the CDR3 is TGTGCCAGCAGTTTCGGGGGCATGAACACTGAAGCTTTCTTT.

The rearrangement uses TRBV5-1 and TRBJ2-1, with D perhaps given as TRBD1 or TRBD2 (5 bases each). With 3 bases removed from V and 7 bases from J, the gap between germline ends came to 11 bases. The CDR3 length is 13 residues. The germline V gene encodes CDR1 SGHRS and CDR2 YFSETQ. This CDR3 is CASSSGRQNEQFF. The CDR3 bases are TGCGCCAGCAGCTCGGGGCGACAGAATGAGCAGTTCTTC.

V usage is TRBV6-5 and J usage is TRBJ2-7; D may match TRBD1 or TRBD2 (5 bases each). V was clipped by 4 bases and J by 2 bases, with 15 bases between them. Germline V gene data show CDR1 as MNHEY and CDR2 as SVGAGI. This CDR3 has 15 residues. DNA for the CDR3: TGTGCCAGCAGTTTTTACCCCGGGACCCCCTACGAGCAGTACTTC. Protein sequence: CASSFYPGTPYEQYF.

The chain carries TRBV12-3 or TRBV12-4 and TRBJ2-1, with TRBD2 matching over 7 bases. The CDR3 is 13 residues long. After removal of 4 bases from V and 6 bases from J, the junction contained 3 bases not matched to a gene. As DNA, the CDR3 is TGTGCCAGCAGTTACCAGCGGGGCAATGAGCAGTTCTTC. Its protein product is CASSYQRGNEQFF.

This clonotype showed up just a few times. V and J are TRBV27 and TRBJ2-3; TRBD1 aligns across 10 bases. Germline V CDR1 and CDR2: MNHEY, SMNVEV (reference sequence). V lost 5 bases, J lost 4 bases, and 3 bases stayed unmatched. This CDR3 has 14 residues. The CDR3 spells CASSPDRGADTQYF. The CDR3 DNA reads TGTGCCAGCAGTCCGGACAGGGGGGCAGATACGCAGTATTTT.

The sample holds many counts of this clonotype. CDR3 nucleotide sequence: TGTGCCAGCAGCCTAGGACTAGCGGGAATTTCCGATACGCAGTATTTT. This gives the protein CASSLGLAGISDTQYF. The rearrangement uses TRBV3-1 and TRBJ2-3; 12 bases line up with TRBD2. Germline-derived CDR1 and CDR2 are LGHDT and YNNKEL (reference sequence). After removal of 4 bases from V and 6 bases from J, the junction contained 8 bases not matched to a gene. The CDR3 covers 16 residues.

This clonotype is a singleton in its sample. The chain carries TRBV11-2 and TRBJ2-3; D ambiguous. The CDR3 is made up of 12 amino acids. V was clipped by 5 bases and J by 5 bases, with 8 bases between them. The germline V gene has CDR1 SGHAT and CDR2 FQNNGV. The CDR3 sequence is CASSITVDTQYF. The CDR3 DNA sequence: TGTGCCAGCAGCATAACCGTAGATACGCAGTATTTT.

The chain recombines TRBV12-3 or TRBV12-4 with TRBJ2-3, with a possible D match to TRBD2 (5 bases). V was shortened by 2 bases and J by 6 bases, with 12 bases between the two germline ends. CDR3 length: 14 residues. Here the CDR3 reads CASSLYGRGDTQYF. DNA for the CDR3: TGTGCCAGCAGTTTATATGGGCGCGGGGATACGCAGTATTTT.

V gene TRBV9 combines with J gene TRBJ2-4; no reliable D call. The germline gives CDR1 SGDLS, CDR2 YYNGEE. V lost 2 bases and J lost 4, with 13 bases in between. The CDR3 spans 15 residues. The CDR3 bases are TGTGCCAGCAGCGTGGACGACAAGGTGAAAAACATTCAGTACTTC. Protein product: CASSVDDKVKNIQYF.

The chain recombines TRBV5-1 with TRBJ2-5; a possible D gene is TRBD1 (6 bases). The DNA matches TRBJ2-7 better at its end, which makes the J call doubtful. Germline assignment: CDR1 SGHRS and CDR2 YFSETQ. CDR3 size: 14 residues. CDR3 coding DNA: TGCGCCAGCAGCCAACCACAGGGAACCCACGAGCAGTACTTC. Amino acids: CASSQPQGTHEQYF.